Listed here are 17 T cell receptor beta chains from one sample, sequenced in a study of beta chain features in type 1 diabetes. Findings of the study overall: Among all four CD4+ subsets, Type 1 diabetes patients had TCRB CDR3s that were moderately but significantly shorter.

Expressed TCRB transcripts were sequenced, since all the RNA that had been isolated was reverse transcribed. Assay: immunoSEQ multiplex PCR; the TCRdb copy retains only in-frame clones and omits some. The sample holds around 170,000 clones, around 9% seen once. No cognate antigen is known for these TCRs. Sequencing used central memory CD4+ T cells from blood. These receptors came from a woman in her 30s with type 1 diabetes.

This clone was detected a few times. Other DNA sequences in this specimen translate into the identical CDR3. The chain couples TRBV11-2 to TRBJ2-3; 11 bases fit TRBD2. Germline-derived CDR1 and CDR2 are SGHAT and FQNNGV. After removal of 3 bases from V and 5 bases from J, the junction contained 4 bases not matched to a gene. The CDR3 extends over 15 amino acids. This CDR3 reads CASSFSGTSGDTQYF. CDR3 bases: TGTGCCAGCAGCTTCTCCGGGACTAGCGGAGATACGCAGTATTTT.

This clone was counted a few times. V usage is TRBV25-1 and J usage is TRBJ2-3; D is perhaps TRBD1 (6 bases). Trimming took 2 bases from V and 5 from J, leaving 20 bases between them. This CDR3 is built from 17 residues. Germline V gene data show CDR1 as MGHDK and CDR2 as SYGVNS. The CDR3 DNA sequence: TGTGCCAGCAGTGAAGGGAGCAGGTCAAAAGGGGGAGATACGCAGTATTTT. Amino acid sequence: CASSEGSRSKGGDTQYF.

This chain links TRBV5-1 with TRBJ2-7; a weak D match, TRBD1 (6 bases). CDR3 length: 15 residues. The V and J ends lost 3 bases and 3 bases respectively, with 16 bases between them. The germline V gene has CDR1 SGHRS and CDR2 YFSETQ. CDR3 in amino acids: CASSSPQGAVYEQYF. CDR3 sequence (DNA): TGCGCCAGCAGCTCCCCACAGGGAGCCGTCTACGAGCAGTACTTC.

The rearrangement links TRBV29-1 to TRBJ2-1; the match to TRBD2 covers 7 bases. The CDR3 loop spans 12 amino acids. V was pared by 8 bases and J by 2 bases, with 3 bases of the junction left unmatched. Per the germline V gene, CDR1 is SQVTM and CDR2 is ANQGSEA. This CDR3 is CSKLAPYNEQFF. The CDR3 coding sequence is TGCAGCAAACTAGCGCCCTACAATGAGCAGTTCTTC.

This clone has more than one count but fewer than ten. The V and J genes are TRBV5-1 and TRBJ2-3; 13 nucleotides match TRBD2. This CDR3 is built from 19 residues. With 0 bases clipped from V and 4 bases from J, the junction kept 11 bases outside the gene matches. Germline CDR1 SGHRS, CDR2 YFSETQ. This CDR3 is CASSLGRTSGSKTADTQYF. The CDR3 nucleotides are TGCGCCAGCAGCTTGGGGAGGACTAGCGGGAGTAAGACGGCAGATACGCAGTATTTT.

This clone was seen more than once but under ten times. V and J are TRBV30 and TRBJ1-2; 10 positions match TRBD1. The CDR3 consists of 16 residues. Germline lookup yields CDR1 GTSNPN and CDR2 SVGIG (reference sequence). J was trimmed by 8 bases and V by 0 bases; bases with no gene match: 12. CDR3 sequence reads: CAWSVRDRGLGRGYTF. The CDR3 DNA follows: TGTGCCTGGAGTGTACGAGACAGGGGGCTCGGGCGAGGCTACACCTTC.

This clone was observed a handful of times. The rearrangement links TRBV2 to TRBJ2-3; no reliable D call. With 4 bases removed from V and 5 bases from J, the gap between germline ends came to 10 bases. CDR1 is SNHLY, CDR2 FYNNEI, per germline. This CDR3 contains 13 residues. The CDR3 loop is CASSGDWVDTQYF. CDR3 nucleotides: TGTGCCAGCAGTGGCGACTGGGTAGATACGCAGTATTTT.

The chain carries TRBV7-9 and TRBJ1-2; TRBD1 matches at 9 bases. J lost 5 bases, V lost 6 bases, and 10 bases had no gene match. The CDR3 extends over 15 amino acids. Germline V gene data show CDR1 as SEHNR and CDR2 as FQNEAQ (reference sequence). The CDR3 loop reads CASSSDRGVQYGYTF. The CDR3 DNA is TGTGCCAGCAGTTCTGACAGGGGGGTTCAGTATGGCTACACCTTC.

The chain employs TRBV29-1 and TRBJ2-1; 7 bases map to TRBD2. Germline CDR1 reads SQVTM; CDR2 reads ANQGSEA. This CDR3 is 14 amino acids long. J gave up 3 bases and V 2 bases, and 4 bases lay outside the gene matches. The CDR3 DNA follows: TGCAGCGTTGAACTAGCGGAACGCTACAATGAGCAGTTCTTC. Translation gives CSVELAERYNEQFF.

This clone has a handful of counts. This sample includes further DNA sequences coding for the same CDR3. This sequence joins TRBV5-1 and TRBJ2-5, with 8 bases that match TRBD1. J gave up 4 bases and V 7 bases, and 6 bases lay outside the gene matches. The CDR3 covers 13 residues. Germline-derived CDR1 and CDR2 are SGHRS and YFSETQ. Written as DNA, the CDR3 is TGCGCCAGCTTTGGACAGGGCGGAGAGACCCAGTACTTC. Protein product: CASFGQGGETQYF.

Of note for this clone: This sample includes further DNA sequences coding for the same CDR3. The chain is built from TRBV28 and TRBJ2-7, with D unclear. From germline, CDR1 is MDHEN and CDR2 SYDVKM. V was cut by 5 bases and J by 4 bases, with 6 bases left in between. The CDR3 has 11 amino acids. CDR3 protein: CASSRSYEQYF. CDR3 in DNA: TGTGCCAGCAGTCGGAGTTACGAGCAGTACTTC.

On this clone itself: Different DNA sequences within this sample yield the same CDR3. The V call is TRBV5-8, the J call TRBJ2-3, with D uncertain. V lost 1 base to trimming and J lost 4 bases, with 4 bases between them. CDR1 is SGHTS and CDR2 is YDEGEE in the germline V gene. The CDR3 runs 12 residues. DNA for the CDR3: TGTGCCAGCAGCTTGAGAGCAGATACGCAGTATTTT. This encodes CASSLRADTQYF.

This clone has more than one count but fewer than ten. The chain uses TRBV4-2 and TRBJ2-5, with D possibly TRBD1 on 6 matching bases. Germline assignment: CDR1 LGHNA and CDR2 YNFKEQ. This CDR3 has 14 residues. Trimming stripped 1 base from V and 2 bases from J, with 8 bases between. In DNA, the CDR3 is TGTGCCAGCAGCCAAGTGAGGGGGCAAGAGACCCAGTACTTC. Translated, it gives CASSQVRGQETQYF.

This rearrangement joins TRBV10-3 to TRBJ2-3, with 9 nucleotides matching TRBD2. V dropped 5 bases and J dropped 5; count of bases not matched to a gene: 8. The CDR3 loop spans 15 amino acids. Germline CDR1 reads ENHRY; CDR2 reads SYGVKD. The CDR3 region has the DNA TGTGCCATCAGTCGACTAGCGGACAACGTAGATACGCAGTATTTT. Its translation is CAISRLADNVDTQYF.

The V call is TRBV18, the J call TRBJ2-1; possible D gene TRBD2, 6 bases. The CDR3 has 12 amino acids. Per the germline V gene, CDR1 is KGHSH and CDR2 is LQKENI. V lost 6 bases to trimming and J lost 10 bases, with 13 bases between them. Here the CDR3 DNA reads TGTGCCAGCTCGCTCCTACTAGCCGAGCAGTTCTTC. Its translation is CASSLLLAEQFF.

A few counts support this clone. This chain links TRBV7-2 with TRBJ1-1, with D unclear. Looked up from germline, CDR1 is SGHTA and CDR2 is FQGNSA. CDR3 length: 17 amino acids. Trimming shortened V by 5 bases and J by 1 base, and 20 bases separated the two germline ends. CDR3 DNA: TGTGCCAGCAGCCTCACTCTCCTATCGGGTACGAACACTGAAGCTTTCTTT. Amino acid sequence: CASSLTLLSGTNTEAFF.

This clone was observed a few times. The V call is TRBV7-9, the J call TRBJ1-2; tentative D call: TRBD1 (6 bases). The CDR3 spans 12 residues. V lost 5 bases, J lost 5 bases, and 9 bases lay in between. Germline CDR1 reads SEHNR; CDR2 reads FQNEAQ (reference sequence). CDR3 sequence: CASSTGQYGYTF. In DNA, the CDR3 is TGTGCCAGCAGCACGGGACAATATGGCTACACCTTC.